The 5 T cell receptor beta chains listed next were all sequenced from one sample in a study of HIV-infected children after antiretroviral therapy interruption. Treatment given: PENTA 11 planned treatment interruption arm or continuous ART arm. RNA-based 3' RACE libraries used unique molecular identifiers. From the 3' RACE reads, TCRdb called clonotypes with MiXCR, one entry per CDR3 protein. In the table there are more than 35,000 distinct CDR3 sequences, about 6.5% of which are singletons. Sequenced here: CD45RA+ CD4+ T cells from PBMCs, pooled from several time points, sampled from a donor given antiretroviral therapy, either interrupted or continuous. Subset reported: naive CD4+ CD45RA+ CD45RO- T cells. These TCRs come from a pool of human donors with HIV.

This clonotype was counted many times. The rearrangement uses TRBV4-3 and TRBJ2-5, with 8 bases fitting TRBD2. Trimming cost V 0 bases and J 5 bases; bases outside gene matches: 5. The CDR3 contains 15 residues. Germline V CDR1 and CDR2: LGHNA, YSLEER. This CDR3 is CASSQDGLAGETQYF. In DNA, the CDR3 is TGCGCCAGCAGCCAAGATGGGCTAGCGGGTGAGACCCAGTACTTC.

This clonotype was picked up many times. The CDR3 region has the DNA TGCGCCAGCAGCTGGCTAGACTCCAAAGAGACCCAGTACTTC. Translated: CASSWLDSKETQYF. The chain couples TRBV5-1 to TRBJ2-5, with D unresolved. This CDR3 contains 14 residues. The germline V and J ends were trimmed by 3 bases and 3 bases, with 12 bases remaining between them. Germline-derived CDR1 and CDR2 are SGHRS and YFSETQ. The full variable domain, rest sourced from reference TRBV5-1 and TRBJ2-5, is KAGVTQTPRYLIKTRGQQVTLSCSPISGHRSVSWYQQTPGQGLQFLFEYFSETQRNKGNFPGRFSGRQFSNSRSEMNVSTLELGDSALYLCASSWLDSKETQYFGPGTRLLVL.

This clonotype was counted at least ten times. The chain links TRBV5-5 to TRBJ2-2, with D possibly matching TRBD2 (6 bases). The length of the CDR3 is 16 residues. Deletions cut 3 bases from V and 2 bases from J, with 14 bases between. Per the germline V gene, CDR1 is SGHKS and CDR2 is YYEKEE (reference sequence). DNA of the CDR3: TGTGCCAGCAGCTCCCGCCCGGGACTCAACACCGGGGAGCTGTTTTTT. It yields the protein CASSSRPGLNTGELFF.

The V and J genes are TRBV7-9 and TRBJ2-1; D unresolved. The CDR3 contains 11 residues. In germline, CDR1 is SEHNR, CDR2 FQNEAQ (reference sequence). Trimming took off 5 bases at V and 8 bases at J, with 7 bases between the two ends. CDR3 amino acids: CASSAGDEQFF. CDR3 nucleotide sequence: TGTGCCAGCAGCGCCGGAGATGAGCAGTTCTTC.

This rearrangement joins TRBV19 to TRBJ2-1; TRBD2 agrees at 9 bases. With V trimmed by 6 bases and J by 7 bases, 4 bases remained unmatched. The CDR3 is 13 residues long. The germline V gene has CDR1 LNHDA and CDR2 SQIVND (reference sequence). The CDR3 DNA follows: TGTGCCAGTAGCCGAAGCGGGAGGAATGAGCAGTTCTTC. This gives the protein CASSRSGRNEQFF.